The clone carrying this T cell receptor beta chain was observed at least ten times. This record comes from a study of CD8 T cells in ankylosing spondylitis. A single record per CDR3 protein comes from TCRdb applying MiXCR to the 5' RACE reads. The data contain around 130,000 distinct CDR3 sequences, 6.5% to 9% of them singletons. Sequencing was done on a sample of blood, either unsorted or a sorted T cell fraction (not recorded which). This clonotype was sampled from a male donor with ankylosing spondylitis or in good health (not recorded which).

CDR3 protein: CASTLGGGQPQHF. DNA of the CDR3: TGTGCCAGCACCTTGGGAGGAGGCCAGCCCCAGCATTTT. The genes are TRBV12-3 or TRBV12-4 and TRBJ1-5; D is uncertain. V lost 7 bases and J lost 7, with 14 bases in between. The CDR3 consists of 13 residues.